Listed below are T cell receptor beta chains from one sample, sequenced in a study of blood T cell repertoires in COVID-19. The method was immunoSEQ multiplex PCR; TCRdb's version includes in-frame clones alone and lacks a portion of them. The table records under 80,000 clones, about 77% of them present only once. The sequencing sample was made of peripheral blood. The source of these receptors is an elderly man with active or convalescent COVID-19. Both conserved end residues are part of each CDR3. Fields, in order: clone size, D gene, J gene, V gene, CDR3 protein, CDR3 DNA. The D gene is left open where the match is weak. Rows give clone size only sometimes, using once, few, many, or a class for an expanded clone.

few,-,TRBJ2-1,TRBV18,CASVYQPGGQQFF,TGTGCCAGCGTTTACCAACCCGGCGGTCAGCAGTTCTTC
-,-,TRBJ2-7,TRBV10-3,CAISESPRSYEQYF,TGTGCCATCAGTGAGTCGCCGCGCTCCTACGAGCAGTACTTC
many,TRBD1,TRBJ2-3,TRBV3-1/TRBV3-2,CASSLNSGTDFTDTQYF,TGTGCCAGCAGTCTTAATTCCGGGACAGATTTCACAGATACGCAGTATTTT
-,TRBD1,TRBJ2-5,TRBV11-2,CASSSPDRQETQYF,TGTGCCAGCAGCTCTCCGGACAGGCAAGAGACCCAGTACTTC
-,-,TRBJ1-2,TRBV6-2/TRBV6-3,CASSWSGDHGYTF,TGTGCCAGCAGTTGGTCCGGGGATCATGGCTACACCTTC
once,-,TRBJ1-1,TRBV5-5,CASSLRPVSGTEAFF,TGTGCCAGCAGCTTGAGGCCGGTTTCGGGCACTGAAGCTTTCTTT
-,-,TRBJ2-7,TRBV6-5,CASSPQGSYEQYF,TGTGCCAGCAGCCCCCAGGGATCCTACGAGCAGTACTTC
few,-,TRBJ1-4,TRBV20-1,CSAPEGLKLFF,TGCAGTGCTCCCGAGGGACTAAAACTGTTTTTT
-,TRBD1,TRBJ2-7,TRBV10-3,CASNWDRGKGEQYF,TGTGCCAGCAATTGGGACAGGGGAAAAGGTGAGCAGTACTTC
-,-,TRBJ2-5,TRBV19,CASSPGGAGGQETQYF,TGTGCCAGTAGTCCTGGGGGGGCAGGCGGCCAAGAGACCCAGTACTTC
-,TRBD2,TRBJ2-5,TRBV29-1,CSVPHGIGGETQYF,TGCAGCGTTCCACATGGGATCGGGGGGGAGACCCAGTACTTC
-,-,TRBJ2-3,TRBV15,CATSRDRVSVDTQYF,TGTGCCACCAGCAGAGATCGGGTTAGCGTCGATACGCAGTATTTT
-,-,TRBJ2-3,TRBV27,CASSLPSYRTDTQYF,TGTGCCAGCAGTTTACCTTCCTACCGCACAGATACGCAGTATTTT
once,TRBD2,TRBJ2-5,TRBV3-1/TRBV3-2,CASSQGLAETQYF,TGTGCCAGCAGCCAGGGACTAGCGGAGACCCAGTACTTC
-,-,TRBJ1-2,TRBV6-2/TRBV6-3,CASSNLLRVFRGYGYTF,TGTGCCAGCAGCAACCTCCTCCGGGTCTTCCGCGGCTATGGCTACACCTTC
-,TRBD2,TRBJ2-1,TRBV4-2,CASSQERSGGGSYNEQFF,TGTGCCAGCAGCCAAGAGCGTAGCGGGGGGGGTTCCTACAATGAGCAGTTCTTC
-,-,TRBJ1-3,TRBV30,CAWSGGLSSGNTIYF,TGTGCCTGGTCGGGAGGACTGAGCTCTGGAAACACCATATATTTT
-,-,TRBJ2-5,TRBV25-1,CASSARISGYAETQYF,TGTGCCAGCAGCGCTAGAATATCAGGGTACGCCGAGACCCAGTACTTC
once,-,TRBJ2-7,TRBV12-3/TRBV12-4,CASSKAGNEQYF,TGTGCCAGCTCAAAGGCGGGAAACGAGCAGTACTTC
-,-,TRBJ2-7,TRBV5-1,CASSQGGGSSYEQYF,TGCGCCAGCAGCCAGGGAGGAGGAAGCTCCTACGAGCAGTACTTC
-,TRBD2,TRBJ2-2,TRBV5-1,CASSLREDNTGELFF,TGCGCCAGCAGCTTGCGGGAGGATAACACCGGGGAGCTGTTTTTT
-,-,TRBJ1-6,TRBV9,CASSVGQGGGTIGSPLHF,TGTGCCAGCAGCGTAGGTCAAGGGGGAGGGACAATAGGTTCACCCCTCCACTTT
-,-,TRBJ1-1,TRBV11-2,CASSPNTANTEAFF,TGTGCCAGCAGCCCTAACACAGCTAACACTGAAGCTTTCTTT
few,TRBD2,TRBJ2-3,TRBV19,CATGTSGGASTDTQYF,TGTGCCACCGGGACTAGCGGGGGGGCTAGCACAGATACGCAGTATTTT
-,-,TRBJ1-1,TRBV19,CASSLGGTTFMNTEAFF,TGTGCCAGTAGCCTTGGAGGAACCACCTTTATGAACACTGAAGCTTTCTTT
-,-,TRBJ1-5,TRBV28,CASRVSAAGPQHF,TGTGCCAGCAGAGTTTCGGCCGCGGGGCCCCAGCATTTT
-,-,TRBJ2-7,TRBV2,CASSLPLYEQYF,TGTGCCAGCAGCCTCCCGTTGTACGAGCAGTACTTC
-,TRBD2,TRBJ2-1,TRBV5-1,CASSGLAGEIYYNEQFF,TGCGCCAGCAGCGGACTAGCGGGGGAGATCTACTACAATGAGCAGTTCTTC
-,TRBD2,TRBJ2-1,TRBV7-9,CASSLIAGGKNNEQFF,TGTGCCAGCAGCTTAATCGCGGGAGGGAAGAACAATGAGCAGTTCTTC
-,TRBD2,TRBJ2-7,TRBV10-3,CAIRRGGTSGSRNEQYF,TGTGCCATCAGGCGGGGTGGGACTAGCGGGAGCAGAAACGAGCAGTACTTC
-,TRBD1,TRBJ2-1,TRBV11-2,CASSATGGQFF,TGTGCCAGCAGCGCAACAGGGGGGCAGTTCTTC
-,-,TRBJ2-5,TRBV18,CASSSIPEETQYF,TGTGCCAGCTCATCTATCCCCGAAGAGACCCAGTACTTC
-,-,TRBJ2-2,TRBV4-1,CASSHANSVAGTGELFF,TGCGCCAGCAGCCACGCCAACTCCGTGGCGGGAACCGGGGAGCTGTTTTTT
-,-,TRBJ2-5,TRBV5-1,CASRRTGSPQETQYF,TGCGCCAGCAGAAGAACAGGATCACCACAAGAGACCCAGTACTTC
-,-,TRBJ1-1,TRBV5-1,CASSLLGKPPVAEAFF,TGCGCCAGCAGCTTGTTGGGCAAACCGCCGGTTGCTGAAGCTTTCTTT
-,-,TRBJ2-5,TRBV10-3,CAISESPDKETQYF,TGCGCCATCAGTGAGTCCCCAGATAAAGAGACCCAGTACTTC
-,TRBD2,TRBJ2-5,TRBV3-1/TRBV3-2,CASSQDVASGQETQYF,TGTGCCAGCAGCCAAGATGTGGCTAGCGGCCAAGAGACCCAGTACTTC
few,-,TRBJ1-1,TRBV2,CASSEGRVTAFF,TGTGCCAGCAGTGAAGGGAGGGTGACGGCTTTCTTT
-,-,TRBJ1-6,TRBV6-5,CASSYVGVDSPLHF,TGTGCCAGCAGTTATGTCGGGGTAGATTCACCCCTCCACTTT
-,TRBD2,TRBJ2-2,TRBV28,CASSFLPSGTNTGELFF,TGTGCCAGCAGTTTCCTCCCTAGCGGGACGAACACCGGGGAGCTGTTTTTT
-,-,TRBJ1-6,TRBV5-1,CASSSGQHSNSPLHF,TGCGCCAGCAGCTCAGGACAGCATAGTAATTCACCCCTCCACTTT
-,TRBD2,TRBJ2-7,TRBV5-1,CASSLNVAGAFSYEQYF,TGCGCCAGCAGCTTGAACGTAGCGGGAGCCTTCTCCTACGAGCAGTACTTC
-,TRBD1,TRBJ1-5,TRBV27,CASSLGDRGRFSNQPQHF,TGTGCCAGCAGTTTAGGGGACAGGGGGCGATTTAGCAATCAGCCCCAGCATTTT
-,-,TRBJ2-7,TRBV10-3,CAISEAGGLYEQYF,TGTGCCATCAGTGAGGCAGGGGGACTCTACGAGCAGTACTTC
-,-,TRBJ1-3,TRBV5-4,CASSSGGGVLVSGNTIYF,TGTGCCAGCAGCTCGGGAGGGGGTGTGCTAGTCTCTGGAAACACCATATATTTT
-,TRBD1,TRBJ2-5,TRBV5-1,CASSFDRGLGQETQYF,TGCGCCAGCAGCTTCGACAGGGGGCTCGGGCAAGAGACCCAGTACTTC
-,TRBD1,TRBJ2-7,TRBV19,CASSAPRDRGREQYF,TGTGCCAGTAGTGCCCCCCGGGACAGGGGGCGCGAGCAGTACTTC
-,-,TRBJ2-7,TRBV29-1,CSVSAGSYEQYF,TGCAGCGTAAGTGCAGGTTCCTACGAGCAGTACTTC
-,TRBD1,TRBJ1-1,TRBV28,CASSALHQGGAEAFF,TGTGCCAGCAGTGCTTTACATCAGGGGGGCGCTGAAGCTTTCTTT
-,-,TRBJ1-2,TRBV7-8,CASSLGSGVGYGYTF,TGTGCCAGCAGCTTAGGTTCAGGGGTTGGGTATGGCTACACCTTC
-,-,TRBJ1-1,TRBV7-9,CASSPVAGTEAFF,TGTGCCAGCAGCCCCGTTGCGGGCACTGAAGCTTTCTTT
-,TRBD1,TRBJ1-1,TRBV14,CASRGQGRTEAFF,TGTGCCAGCAGGGGACAGGGTCGTACTGAAGCTTTCTTT
-,TRBD2,TRBJ2-5,TRBV6-5,CASSPTSGGKTQYF,TGTGCCAGCAGTCCTACTAGCGGGGGTAAGACCCAGTACTTC